This T cell receptor beta chain was sequenced for a study of blood T cell repertoires in COVID-19. Trimming stripped 3 bases from V and 1 base from J, with 9 bases between. CDR3 length equals 15 residues. Germline V gene lookup returns CDR1 MNHNS and CDR2 SASEGT. Here immunoSEQ multiplex PCR was the method, and the copy in TCRdb shows in-frame clones only, minus some. Among roughly 320,000 clones listed, roughly 91% were seen once. The receptor's source is a woman in her twenties or thirties with COVID-19, enrolled during active disease. Sequencing was carried out using peripheral blood. The chain is built from TRBV6-1 and TRBJ2-2; D may be TRBD1 (5 bases). The CDR3: CASSEWTKNTGELFF. CDR3 nucleotides: TGTGCCAGCAGTGAGTGGACAAAGAACACCGGGGAGCTGTTTTTT.